This passage covers 20 T cell receptor beta chains from one sample sequenced in a study of cytomegalovirus exposure and HLA in healthy donors. It was with 60 Vbeta and 13 Jbeta primers that the PCR ran. Sequenced by immunoSEQ multiplex PCR; TCRdb stores in-frame clones only, minus some. The table shows approximately 140,000 clones, with 78% occurring only once. The sequenced material came from PBMCs. These receptors came from a male donor in good health and CMV-seronegative.

V and J are TRBV19 and TRBJ2-3; D unclear. CDR1 is LNHDA, CDR2 SQIVND, per germline (reference sequence). V was pared by 6 bases and J by 4 bases, with 17 bases between. The length of the CDR3 is 15 residues. The DNA for the CDR3 is TGTGCCAGTAGCCCCACCGCGCCCGATTCAGATACGCAGTATTTT. This encodes CASSPTAPDSDTQYF.

The chain links TRBV30 to TRBJ2-1; 15 nucleotides agree with TRBD2. Looked up from germline, CDR1 is GTSNPN and CDR2 is SVGIG (reference sequence). The V gene end was trimmed by 5 bases and the J gene end by 8 bases; junction bases not matched to a gene: 4. The length of the CDR3 is 14 residues. The CDR3 DNA sequence: TGTGCCTGGGGACTAGCGGGAGGGCTCTATGAGCAGTTCTTC. This codes for CAWGLAGGLYEQFF.

The rearrangement joins TRBV11-2 to TRBJ2-5, with 11 bases aligning to TRBD2. The ends lost 1 base at V and 4 bases at J; junction bases unmatched: 11. Germline-derived CDR1 and CDR2 are SGHAT and FQNNGV. This CDR3 is 18 amino acids long. CDR3 loop: CASSLGGPPSGGLETQYF. The CDR3 DNA reads as TGTGCCAGCAGCTTAGGCGGTCCCCCTAGCGGGGGGCTAGAGACCCAGTACTTC. Supplemented by reference TRBV11-2 and TRBJ2-5, the full variable domain reads EAGVAQSPRYKIIEKRQSVAFWCNPISGHATLYWYQQILGQGPKLLIQFQNNGVVDDSQLPKDRFSAERLKGVDSTLKIQPAKLEDSAVYLCASSLGGPPSGGLETQYFGPGTRLLVL.

The chain links TRBV30 to TRBJ1-1; a possible D gene is TRBD1 (6 bases). The CDR3 covers 15 residues. Germline values: CDR1 GTSNPN, CDR2 SVGIG (reference sequence). Trimming took 4 bases from V and 6 from J, leaving 21 bases between them. The CDR3 coding sequence is TGTGCCTGGACCCCCTCTCAGGGGATCTTACCTGAAGCTTTCTTT. Protein: CAWTPSQGILPEAFF. Supplemented by reference TRBV30 and TRBJ1-1, the full variable domain reads SQTIHQWPATLVQPVGSPLSLECTVEGTSNPNLYWYRQAAGRGLQLLFYSVGIGQISSEVPQNLSASRPQDRQFILSSKKLLLSDSGFYLCAWTPSQGILPEAFFGQGTRLTVV.

V is TRBV11-2 and J is TRBJ1-1; D is possibly TRBD1 (5 bases). Germline assignment: CDR1 SGHAT and CDR2 FQNNGV. The CDR3 is 15 residues long. The V and J ends lost 2 bases and 0 bases respectively, with 10 bases between them. CDR3 amino acids: CASSLIRGVNTEAFF. The CDR3 DNA sequence: TGTGCCAGCAGCTTAATACGGGGGGTGAACACTGAAGCTTTCTTT.

The chain is built from TRBV27 and TRBJ1-5, with 8 bases aligning to TRBD1. The CDR3 contains 15 residues. V was clipped by 4 bases and J by 9 bases; unmatched bases: 11. Germline V gene data show CDR1 as MNHEY and CDR2 as SMNVEV (reference sequence). For the CDR3, the DNA is TGTGCCAGCAGTTCGGGACAGGCACCAAAGTCGCCCCAGCATTTT. Protein sequence: CASSSGQAPKSPQHF.

This clone was observed a few times. The chain is built from TRBV30 and TRBJ1-6, with 8 bases matching TRBD1. CDR3 size: 12 residues. Germline V gives CDR1 GTSNPN, CDR2 SVGIG (reference sequence). After removal of 7 bases from V and 10 bases from J, the junction contained 6 bases not matched to a gene. The CDR3 nucleotides are TGTGCCTCCCAGACAGGGGACTCACCCCTCCACTTT. Translated: CASQTGDSPLHF.

The V and J genes are TRBV30 and TRBJ1-2; D unresolved. The CDR3 has 15 residues. Germline V CDR1 and CDR2: GTSNPN, SVGIG (reference sequence). Trimming took off 1 base at V and 1 base at J, with 13 bases between the two ends. The CDR3 bases are TGTGCCTGGAGTGAAACCCTCCGGGTTAACTATGGCTACACCTTC. Its translation: CAWSETLRVNYGYTF. Full variable domain (remainder filled in from reference TRBV30 and TRBJ1-2): SQTIHQWPATLVQPVGSPLSLECTVEGTSNPNLYWYRQAAGRGLQLLFYSVGIGQISSEVPQNLSASRPQDRQFILSSKKLLLSDSGFYLCAWSETLRVNYGYTFGSGTRLTVV.

The chain has TRBV10-1 and TRBJ1-1, with 7 nucleotides matching TRBD1. Looked up from germline, CDR1 is WNHNN and CDR2 is SYGVQD (reference sequence). V shed 7 bases, J shed 1 base, and the junction held 6 bases outside the gene matches. This CDR3 spans 14 amino acids. In DNA, the CDR3 is TGCGCCAGCATTAATACAGGGGAGAACACTGAAGCTTTCTTT. Its translation: CASINTGENTEAFF.

The chain employs TRBV6-5 and TRBJ2-7, with D possibly being TRBD2 (6 bases). The CDR3 has 15 amino acids. In germline, CDR1 is MNHEY, CDR2 SVGAGI. The V end lost 6 bases, the J end lost 7 bases, and 22 bases lay between the germline ends. CDR3 sequence (DNA): TGTGCCAGCAGACTTAGTGGGACTCAGCTTCATGAGCAGTACTTC. Its translation is CASRLSGTQLHEQYF.

This chain joins TRBV9 and TRBJ2-1, with TRBD2 matching over 11 bases. The J segment lost 9 bases and the V segment lost 7 bases, leaving 15 bases of the junction unmatched. Looked up from germline, CDR1 is SGDLS and CDR2 is YYNGEE. CDR3 length equals 16 residues. CDR3 sequence (DNA): TGTGCCAGCGGGAGACAGGGGCTAGCGGGAGGTGGTGAGCAGTTCTTC. Amino acid sequence: CASGRQGLAGGGEQFF. The entire variable domain, with the rest obtained from reference TRBV9 and TRBJ2-1, is as follows: DSGVTQTPKHLITATGQRVTLRCSPRSGDLSVYWYQQSLDQGLQFLIQYYNGEERAKGNILERFSAQQFPDLHSELNLSSLELGDSALYFCASGRQGLAGGGEQFFGPGTRLTVL.

The chain joins TRBV2 to TRBJ2-7; 8 bases are shared with TRBD1. The trim removed 8 bases at V and 2 bases at J, leaving 2 bases unmatched. The germline V gene has CDR1 SNHLY and CDR2 FYNNEI. This CDR3 is 12 amino acids long. The CDR3 region is CASDRGTYEQYF. CDR3 coding DNA: TGTGCCAGCGACAGGGGTACCTACGAGCAGTACTTC.

V is TRBV4-1 and J is TRBJ2-5; 7 positions match TRBD1. The CDR3 contains 14 residues. In germline, CDR1 is MGHRA, CDR2 YSYEKL. The J segment lost 4 bases and the V segment lost 2 bases, leaving 4 bases of the junction unmatched. The CDR3 loop reads CASSQRNRGETQYF. DNA of the CDR3: TGCGCCAGCAGCCAACGAAACAGGGGAGAGACCCAGTACTTC.

The chain joins TRBV30 to TRBJ2-3, with 10 bases lining up with TRBD2. The CDR3 extends over 17 amino acids. Germline CDR1 GTSNPN, CDR2 SVGIG (reference sequence). The junction had 9 bases not matched to a gene; V was cut back by 3 bases and J by 0 bases. The CDR3 DNA sequence: TGTGCCTGGAGGATGCTAGCGGGGGCGAGAAGCACAGATACGCAGTATTTT. Its translation is CAWRMLAGARSTDTQYF.

A few counts support this clone. CDR3 nucleotide sequence: TGTGCCATCAGTGCCCGCGGGGCGGGGGGGCCAGAGACCCAGTACTTC. Protein product: CAISARGAGGPETQYF. This chain joins TRBV10-3 and TRBJ2-5, with 9 nucleotides matching TRBD2. The germline CDR1 and CDR2 sequences are ENHRY and SYGVKD. The CDR3 extends over 16 amino acids. V trimming: 4 bases; J trimming: 4 bases; junction bases outside the gene matches: 10.

The chain is built from TRBV5-1 and TRBJ2-5, with TRBD2 identical over 7 bases. Trimming cost V 0 bases and J 2 bases; bases outside gene matches: 7. Germline CDR1 reads SGHRS; CDR2 reads YFSETQ. The CDR3 extends over 16 amino acids. The CDR3 region has the DNA TGCGCCAGCAGCTTGGGTCTTGCGGGAGCACAAGAGACCCAGTACTTC. It is translated as CASSLGLAGAQETQYF.

In this sample, this clone turned up a few times. J is TRBJ1-2 and V is TRBV30; D gene uncertain. The germline V gene has CDR1 GTSNPN and CDR2 SVGIG (reference sequence). There are 13 residues in the CDR3. Trimming cost V 5 bases and J 0 bases, with 10 bases left between them. The CDR3 DNA reads as TGTGCCTGGTTACAGTTAGCTAACTATGGCTACACCTTC. Translated: CAWLQLANYGYTF.

The gene calls are TRBV27 and TRBJ2-5; 10 nucleotides align to TRBD1. Germline-derived CDR1 and CDR2 are MNHEY and SMNVEV (reference sequence). The CDR3 covers 16 residues. V lost 2 bases, J lost 4 bases, and 7 bases stayed unmatched. The CDR3 loop is CASSLIGDRGLETQYF. The CDR3 DNA reads TGTGCCAGCAGTTTAATAGGAGACAGGGGGCTAGAGACCCAGTACTTC.

A few counts support this clone. The chain is built from TRBV15 and TRBJ2-7, with 7 bases aligning to TRBD2. The trim removed 0 bases at V and 3 bases at J, leaving 5 bases unmatched. Germline V CDR1 and CDR2: LNHNV, YYDKDF (reference sequence). This CDR3 spans 15 amino acids. Here the CDR3 DNA reads TGTGCCACCAGCAGAGAAACAGCGGGAAGCTACGAGCAGTACTTC. This codes for CATSRETAGSYEQYF.

This chain joins TRBV7-9 and TRBJ1-3, with 9 bases identical to TRBD1. V trimming: 8 bases; J trimming: 0 bases; junction bases outside the gene matches: 5. CDR1 and CDR2 (germline): SEHNR, FQNEAQ (reference sequence). The CDR3 contains 15 residues. The CDR3: CASQRDRASGNTIYF. DNA for the CDR3: TGTGCCAGCCAAAGGGACAGGGCCTCTGGAAACACCATATATTTT.